Following are 19 T cell receptor beta chains from one sample sequenced in a study of cytomegalovirus exposure and HLA in healthy donors. The PCR contained 60 Vbeta and 13 Jbeta primers. Sequenced by immunoSEQ multiplex PCR; TCRdb stores in-frame clones only, minus some. The table shows roughly 150,000 clones, with roughly a tenth occurring only once. The sample consisted of PBMCs. These receptors all come from a male donor in good health and CMV-seronegative.

A few counts support this clone. The chain links TRBV7-9 to TRBJ1-2; 8 positions agree with TRBD1. Germline V gives CDR1 SEHNR, CDR2 FQNEAQ (reference sequence). Germline trimming cut 5 bases from V and 2 bases from J; bases unmatched to any gene: 4. The CDR3 is 14 residues long. The CDR3 here is CASSRGTGNYGYTF. The CDR3 DNA reads TGTGCCAGCAGCCGCGGGACAGGCAACTATGGCTACACCTTC.

This clone was detected a few times. V usage is TRBV5-1 and J usage is TRBJ2-2; the D gene is possibly TRBD2 (6 bases). This CDR3 spans 18 amino acids. V shed 0 bases and J shed 6 bases, with 21 bases lying between them. Germline V gene lookup returns CDR1 SGHRS and CDR2 YFSETQ. CDR3 coding DNA: TGCGCCAGCAGCTTGGTACTAGCTCTGGTGTTTTCCCCCGGGGAGCTGTTTTTT. Its protein is CASSLVLALVFSPGELFF.

The genes are TRBV7-2 and TRBJ2-6, with 7 bases lining up with TRBD1. V trimming: 5 bases; J trimming: 3 bases; junction bases outside the gene matches: 10. The CDR3 has 17 amino acids. Germline-derived CDR1 and CDR2 are SGHTA and FQGNSA. CDR3 sequence (DNA): TGTGCCAGCAGCATACAGGGGTACCGGGGTGGGGCCAACGTCCTGACTTTC. Amino acid sequence: CASSIQGYRGGANVLTF.

The chain links TRBV28 to TRBJ2-7; D may be TRBD1 (6 bases). CDR3 length: 13 amino acids. V shed 6 bases and J shed 6 bases, with 15 bases lying between them. CDR1 and CDR2 from the germline V gene are MDHEN and SYDVKM. DNA of the CDR3: TGTGCCAGCAGGCCAGGGGTAGTAGGCGAGCAGTACTTC. Protein: CASRPGVVGEQYF. Looking up the rest from reference TRBV28 and TRBJ2-7 gives the full variable domain: DVKVTQSSRYLVKRTGEKVFLECVQDMDHENMFWYRQDPGLGLRLIYFSYDVKMKEKGDIPEGYSVSREKKERFSLILESASTNQTSMYLCASRPGVVGEQYFGPGTRLTVT.

This clone was found a few times. The chain carries TRBV11-2 and TRBJ2-3, with 7 bases lining up with TRBD1. Trimming removed 5 bases from V and 4 bases from J; junction bases left unmatched: 9. CDR3 length: 15 amino acids. Germline V gene sequence: CDR1 SGHAT, CDR2 FQNNGV. CDR3 DNA: TGTGCCAGCAGCCCGCAGGGGGTTAGTGCAGATACGCAGTATTTT. Translated, it gives CASSPQGVSADTQYF.

The chain recombines TRBV13 with TRBJ1-3; 7 positions agree with TRBD1. The V gene end was trimmed by 5 bases and the J gene end by 2 bases; junction bases not matched to a gene: 3. The germline V gene has CDR1 PRHDT and CDR2 FYEKMQ (reference sequence). The CDR3 is 14 residues long. CDR3 DNA: TGTGCCAGCAGCCTCGGACAGGCTGGAAACACCATATATTTT. Translated: CASSLGQAGNTIYF.

This clone was recorded a few times. The chain couples TRBV7-9 to TRBJ1-1, with TRBD1 as a possible D gene (5 bases). The germline V and J ends were trimmed by 3 bases and 0 bases, with 17 bases remaining between them. There are 17 residues in the CDR3. Germline V gene data show CDR1 as SEHNR and CDR2 as FQNEAQ (reference sequence). The CDR3 is CASSLFQGGFMNTEAFF. The CDR3 coding sequence is TGTGCCAGCAGCTTGTTCCAGGGAGGGTTCATGAACACTGAAGCTTTCTTT.

The rearrangement links TRBV18 to TRBJ2-6; 9 nucleotides agree with TRBD1. Germline V gene data show CDR1 as KGHSH and CDR2 as LQKENI. The CDR3 has 17 residues. J gave up 2 bases and V 6 bases, and 8 bases lay outside the gene matches. In DNA form, the CDR3 reads TGTGCCAGCTCCGTACCAGGACAGGGGACTGGGGCCAACGTCCTGACTTTC. Translation gives CASSVPGQGTGANVLTF. Variable domain in full (rest from reference TRBV18 and TRBJ2-6): NAGVMQNPRHLVRRRGQEARLRCSPMKGHSHVYWYRQLPEEGLKFMVYLQKENIIDESGMPKERFSAEFPKEGPSILRIQQVVRGDSAAYFCASSVPGQGTGANVLTFGAGSRLTVL.

This clone was seen more than once but under ten times. The CDR3 is CASSPLAGVNYGYTF. CDR3 nucleotide sequence: TGTGCCAGTAGTCCCTTAGCCGGAGTTAACTATGGCTACACCTTC. The V and J genes are TRBV19 and TRBJ1-2, with D uncertain. Germline V gene data show CDR1 as LNHDA and CDR2 as SQIVND (reference sequence). This CDR3 has 15 amino acids. Between the trimmed V and J ends, which lost 5 bases and 1 base, there was a span of 14 bases.

This clone turned up a few times. The J gene is TRBJ2-3, the V gene TRBV6-5; 8 nucleotides align to TRBD1. The ends lost 7 bases at V and 3 bases at J; junction bases unmatched: 3. The CDR3 runs 13 residues. Germline lookup yields CDR1 MNHEY and CDR2 SVGAGI. The DNA for the CDR3 is TGTGCCAGCAACCAGGGGGCTACAGATACGCAGTATTTT. Its protein product is CASNQGATDTQYF.

The V call is TRBV7-8, the J call TRBJ2-5; 11 bases match TRBD2. Germline-derived CDR1 and CDR2 are SGHVS and FQNEAQ. Losses at the gene ends were 1 base for V and 5 bases for J; bases not matched to a gene: 15. The CDR3 sequence is 19 residues long. The CDR3: CASSLVGSGGAAFIETQYF. The DNA of the CDR3 is TGTGCCAGCAGCTTAGTAGGTAGCGGGGGGGCCGCGTTTATTGAGACCCAGTACTTC.

J is TRBJ2-7 and V is TRBV4-3, with a tentative D call TRBD1 (6 bases). V lost 0 bases to trimming and J lost 3 bases, with 12 bases between them. This CDR3 comprises 15 residues. The V gene's germline CDR1 is LGHNA and CDR2 YSLEER. The CDR3 spells CASSQEAGVLYEQYF. CDR3 coding DNA: TGCGCCAGCAGCCAAGAGGCAGGGGTGCTCTACGAGCAGTACTTC.

CDR3 sequence (DNA): TGTGCCTGGAGCCATGCGGGAAACACCATATATTTT. Its protein product is CAWSHAGNTIYF. This rearrangement joins TRBV30 to TRBJ1-3; D is uncertain. The germline V gene encodes CDR1 GTSNPN and CDR2 SVGIG (reference sequence). The CDR3 extends over 12 amino acids. Trimming cost V 3 bases and J 4 bases, with 7 bases left between them.

This clone has only a few counts. The chain is built from TRBV30 and TRBJ1-2; tentative D call: TRBD1 (5 bases). CDR1 and CDR2 (germline): GTSNPN, SVGIG (reference sequence). The CDR3 runs 12 residues. V was trimmed by 4 bases and J by 5 bases, leaving 11 bases between them. CDR3 loop: CAWNGGGYGYTF. CDR3 bases: TGTGCCTGGAACGGGGGAGGGTATGGCTACACCTTC.

CDR3 coding DNA: TGTGCCAGCAGCTTCTCATCAGGACTTGAAGCTTTCTTT. It encodes CASSFSSGLEAFF. This chain uses TRBV7-6 with TRBJ1-1, with D unclear. Germline lookup yields CDR1 SGHVS and CDR2 FNYEAQ. CDR3 length: 13 residues. Trimming stripped 3 bases from V and 7 bases from J, with 12 bases between. Supplemented by reference TRBV7-6 and TRBJ1-1, the full variable domain reads GAGVSQSPRYKVTKRGQDVALRCDPISGHVSLYWYRQALGQGPEFLTYFNYEAQQDKSGLPNDRFSAERPEGSISTLTIQRTEQRDSAMYRCASSFSSGLEAFFGQGTRLTVV.

Only a few counts were recorded for this clone. V is TRBV7-2 and J is TRBJ2-2; 8 bases match TRBD1. Germline CDR1 reads SGHTA; CDR2 reads FQGNSA. The length of the CDR3 is 15 residues. Losses at the gene ends were 1 base for V and 5 bases for J; bases not matched to a gene: 3. The CDR3 DNA reads TGTGCCAGCAGCTTAGGAGACAGGGGAACCGGGGAGCTGTTTTTT. This encodes CASSLGDRGTGELFF.

The gene calls are TRBV5-1 and TRBJ2-7; D gene uncertain. V gave up 1 base and J gave up 2 bases, with 13 bases separating them. Germline CDR1 reads SGHRS; CDR2 reads YFSETQ. The CDR3 runs 15 residues. DNA for the CDR3: TGCGCCAGCAGCTTGAGTTCTCTACGGGCCTACGAGCAGTACTTC. It is translated as CASSLSSLRAYEQYF.

The chain links TRBV27 to TRBJ1-2; 7 nucleotides align to TRBD1. Germline CDR1 MNHEY, CDR2 SMNVEV (reference sequence). The CDR3 extends over 13 amino acids. Trimming took 4 bases from V and 4 from J; bases not matched to a gene: 3. This chain's CDR3 is CASSYPGGYGYTF. In nucleotides, the CDR3 is TGTGCCAGCAGTTACCCAGGGGGCTATGGCTACACCTTC.

V and J are TRBV5-4 and TRBJ1-3; D perhaps matches TRBD1 (5 bases). V gave up 4 bases and J gave up 2 bases, with 19 bases separating them. In germline, CDR1 is SGHNT, CDR2 YYREEE (reference sequence). The CDR3 length is 17 residues. In DNA form, the CDR3 reads TGTGCCAGCAGCGACTCTTGGGGGGGGGTCCCTGGAAACACCATATATTTT. Its protein is CASSDSWGGVPGNTIYF. Full variable domain (rest looked up from reference TRBV5-4 and TRBJ1-3): ETGVTQSPTHLIKTRGQQVTLRCSSQSGHNTVSWYQQALGQGPQFIFQYYREEENGRGNFPPRFSGLQFPNYSSELNVNALELDDSALYLCASSDSWGGVPGNTIYFGEGSWLTVV.